This T cell receptor beta chain was profiled in a study of early T cells in non-severe SARS-CoV-2 infection. The CDR3 sequence is 12 residues long. V was trimmed by 1 base and J by 5 bases, leaving 4 bases between them. CDR1 and CDR2 (germline): SGHKS, YYEKEE (reference sequence). TCRdb re-derived calls from the 5' RACE reads in MiXCR, one entry per CDR3 protein. The sample contains approximately 70,000 distinct CDR3 sequences, about an eighth of which appear only once. The chain joins TRBV5-5 to TRBJ2-1; D gene uncertain. The specimen was whole blood. The source is an adult who was a healthcare worker with PCR-confirmed SARS-CoV-2 infection or an uninfected control (not recorded which). CDR3 in amino acids: CASSLKDNEQFF. The CDR3 DNA follows: TGTGCCAGCAGCTTGAAGGACAATGAGCAGTTCTTC.